The 3 T cell receptor beta chains below were found in one sample sequenced in a study of T cells after yellow fever vaccination. TCRdb used MiXCR to reprocess the 5' RACE reads, holding one entry per CDR3 protein. The sample includes roughly 500,000 distinct CDR3 sequences, roughly 19% of them seen just once. Sequenced material: PBMCs, taken 15 days after the yellow fever booster vaccination. The receptors were gathered from a man under 40 who received the YFV17D yellow fever vaccine.

This clonotype has a handful of counts. The V gene is TRBV9, the J gene TRBJ2-5, with TRBD2 as a possible D gene (6 bases). V shed 1 base and J shed 5 bases, with 15 bases lying between them. Germline CDR1 is SGDLS and CDR2 is YYNGEE. CDR3 length: 15 amino acids. The CDR3 loop is CASSVSPGSGETQYF. Written as DNA, the CDR3 is TGTGCCAGCAGCGTATCCCCCGGGAGTGGTGAGACCCAGTACTTC.

This clonotype was detected only a few times. V usage is TRBV12-3 or TRBV12-4 and J usage is TRBJ2-1; 10 nucleotides align to TRBD1. The CDR3 has 14 amino acids. The V gene end was trimmed by 5 bases and the J gene end by 13 bases; junction bases not matched to a gene: 11. The CDR3 loop reads CASSLADRGRAQFF. The CDR3 coding sequence is TGTGCCAGCAGTCTCGCTGACAGGGGGCGCGCCCAGTTCTTC.

This clonotype appeared once. V and J are TRBV20-1 and TRBJ2-5; 12 bases map to TRBD2. Trimming at V came to 3 bases and at J to 5 bases, leaving 13 bases not matched to a gene. This CDR3 contains 17 residues. Germline V lookup: CDR1 DFQATT, CDR2 SNEGSKA (reference sequence). In DNA, the CDR3 is TGCAGTGCTAGGAGACTAGCGGGAGTCGGCGGTGGGGAGACCCAGTACTTC. Protein: CSARRLAGVGGGETQYF.